Sequencing of this TCR beta chain was carried out in a study of cytomegalovirus exposure and HLA in healthy donors. This PCR relied on a set of 60 Vbeta primers and 13 Jbeta primers. Data came from immunoSEQ multiplex PCR; TCRdb stores just in-frame clones and leaves some out. The sample lists around 160,000 clones; 65% to 85% were seen once. This CDR3 contains 14 residues. With V trimmed by 5 bases and J by 3 bases, 2 bases remained unmatched. The germline V gene has CDR1 SEHNR and CDR2 FQNEAQ (reference sequence). This TCR was sampled from a woman aged 40 to 50 in good health and CMV-seropositive. Sequencing was done on a sample of PBMCs. The chain uses TRBV7-9 and TRBJ2-5, with 11 nucleotides matching TRBD1. The DNA of the CDR3 is TGTGCCAGCAGCCCGGGACAGGGGGAAGAGACCCAGTACTTC. It specifies CASSPGQGEETQYF.